The 12 T cell receptor beta chains in this list originate from one sample, sequenced in a study of T-cell reconstitution after alpha-beta-depleted transplantation in children. Molecular barcoding with unique molecular identifiers was used for the TCRbeta library. Each CDR3 protein gets one entry after TCRdb re-called the PCR reads with MiXCR. The sample contains hundreds of thousands of distinct CDR3 sequences, about an eighth of which appear only once. Sequences were derived from PBMCs, sampled before TCRalphabeta/CD19-depleted stem cell transplant. The receptors originated from a girl aged 2 to 10 with congenital amegakaryocytic thrombocytopenia, due to receive a stem cell transplant.

The CDR3 protein is CASSQTIHGQGIRQPQHF. CDR3 bases: TGCGCCAGCAGCCAGACGATACATGGACAGGGGATTCGTCAGCCCCAGCATTTT. The chain carries TRBV4-1 and TRBJ1-5; 9 nucleotides agree with TRBD1. Trimming cost V 3 bases and J 6 bases; bases outside gene matches: 15. CDR3 length equals 18 residues. Looked up from germline, CDR1 is MGHRA and CDR2 is YSYEKL.

This clonotype was counted many times. The V call is TRBV20-1, the J call TRBJ2-1, with 9 bases fitting TRBD2. The V gene's germline CDR1 is DFQATT and CDR2 SNEGSKA (reference sequence). This CDR3 comprises 15 residues. With 6 bases clipped from V and 0 bases from J, the junction kept 6 bases outside the gene matches. Here the CDR3 DNA reads TGCAGTGCGCAAAATAGCGGGAGCTCCTACAATGAGCAGTTCTTC. Translated: CSAQNSGSSYNEQFF.

This clonotype was recorded many times. V and J are TRBV12-3 or TRBV12-4 and TRBJ2-7; D not certain. The V end lost 5 bases, the J end lost 0 bases, and 11 bases lay between the germline ends. The CDR3 extends over 14 amino acids. The CDR3 is CASSPSESSYEQYF. For the CDR3, the DNA is TGTGCCAGCAGTCCCAGCGAAAGCTCCTACGAGCAGTACTTC.

This clonotype has more than one count but fewer than ten. This sequence joins TRBV29-1 and TRBJ2-2; D gene uncertain. From germline, CDR1 is SQVTM and CDR2 ANQGSEA. With 7 bases removed from V and 0 bases from J, the gap between germline ends came to 12 bases. This CDR3 contains 14 residues. DNA for the CDR3: TGCAGCGCCATAGACACCACGAACACCGGGGAGCTGTTTTTT. Its protein is CSAIDTTNTGELFF.

The chain links TRBV5-1 to TRBJ2-5; tentative D call: TRBD2 (6 bases). Looked up from germline, CDR1 is SGHRS and CDR2 is YFSETQ. Trimming took off 9 bases at V and 4 bases at J, with 19 bases between the two ends. The CDR3 totals 14 residues. This CDR3 is CAIDPERVRETQYF. CDR3 nucleotides: TGCGCCATCGATCCGGAGCGGGTGAGAGAGACCCAGTACTTC.

This clonotype was observed at least ten times. The chain is built from TRBV4-2 and TRBJ1-5, with 11 bases aligning to TRBD1. The CDR3 consists of 15 residues. Germline-derived CDR1 and CDR2 are LGHNA and YNFKEQ. Trimming cost V 3 bases and J 4 bases; bases outside gene matches: 2. The CDR3 loop is CASSQDRGQNQPQHF. For the CDR3, the DNA is TGTGCCAGCAGCCAGGACAGGGGGCAGAATCAGCCCCAGCATTTT.

The rearrangement joins TRBV29-1 to TRBJ1-1; D is uncertain. Germline values: CDR1 SQVTM, CDR2 ANQGSEA. V lost 4 bases and J 4 bases, leaving 13 bases between the germline ends. The CDR3 covers 13 residues. The chain's CDR3 is CSVGMAKGTEAFF. For the CDR3, the DNA is TGCAGCGTTGGAATGGCTAAGGGCACTGAAGCTTTCTTT.

This clonotype was picked up many times. The V call is TRBV28, the J call TRBJ1-2, with a weak D call TRBD1 (5 bases). Trimming shortened V by 3 bases and J by 8 bases, and 13 bases separated the two germline ends. The CDR3 has 13 amino acids. Germline V gene lookup returns CDR1 MDHEN and CDR2 SYDVKM. The CDR3 is CASSLGQPAGYTF. The CDR3 DNA follows: TGTGCCAGCAGTTTGGGGCAGCCTGCGGGCTACACCTTC.

This clonotype has just a few counts. The chain is built from TRBV27 and TRBJ2-6; the match to TRBD2 covers 9 bases. V shed 4 bases and J 4 bases; nucleotides not matched to a gene: 11. The CDR3 extends over 18 amino acids. CDR1 and CDR2 (germline): MNHEY, SMNVEV (reference sequence). For the CDR3, the DNA is TGTGCCAGCAGTTCCGTAGCGGGAGCTCTTTCGGGGGCCAACGTCCTGACTTTC. Its protein product is CASSSVAGALSGANVLTF.

This clonotype was seen more than once but under ten times. This chain joins TRBV10-3 and TRBJ2-1; 10 bases are a match to TRBD2. The V segment lost 0 bases and the J segment 9 bases; nucleotides outside the gene matches: 14. CDR1 and CDR2 (germline): ENHRY, SYGVKD. The CDR3 contains 18 residues. CDR3 in amino acids: CAISESNLGSSGSVEQFF. DNA of the CDR3: TGTGCCATCAGTGAGTCGAATCTAGGTTCTAGCGGGAGTGTTGAGCAGTTCTTC.

The V gene is TRBV24-1, the J gene TRBJ2-6; D is ambiguous. Germline V gene data show CDR1 as KGHDR and CDR2 as SFDVKD. Trimming removed 0 bases from V and 4 bases from J, with 12 bases in between. This CDR3 has 17 amino acids. CDR3 protein: CATSDLRGGPGANVLTF. In DNA form, the CDR3 reads TGTGCCACCAGTGATTTGCGAGGCGGTCCCGGGGCCAACGTCCTGACTTTC.

The chain carries TRBV5-5 and TRBJ2-3, with 8 bases matching TRBD1. The CDR3 spans 15 residues. Germline CDR1 reads SGHKS; CDR2 reads YYEKEE (reference sequence). V lost 3 bases, J lost 6 bases, and 9 bases stayed unmatched. CDR3 sequence: CASSWPGQEGDTQYF. DNA of the CDR3: TGTGCCAGCAGCTGGCCGGGACAGGAGGGGGATACGCAGTATTTT. Based on the CDR3 plus reference TRBV5-5 and TRBJ2-3, the full variable domain is DAGVTQSPTHLIKTRGQQVTLRCSPISGHKSVSWYQQVLGQGPQFIFQYYEKEERGRGNFPDRFSARQFPNYSSELNVNALLLGDSALYLCASSWPGQEGDTQYFGPGTRLTVL.